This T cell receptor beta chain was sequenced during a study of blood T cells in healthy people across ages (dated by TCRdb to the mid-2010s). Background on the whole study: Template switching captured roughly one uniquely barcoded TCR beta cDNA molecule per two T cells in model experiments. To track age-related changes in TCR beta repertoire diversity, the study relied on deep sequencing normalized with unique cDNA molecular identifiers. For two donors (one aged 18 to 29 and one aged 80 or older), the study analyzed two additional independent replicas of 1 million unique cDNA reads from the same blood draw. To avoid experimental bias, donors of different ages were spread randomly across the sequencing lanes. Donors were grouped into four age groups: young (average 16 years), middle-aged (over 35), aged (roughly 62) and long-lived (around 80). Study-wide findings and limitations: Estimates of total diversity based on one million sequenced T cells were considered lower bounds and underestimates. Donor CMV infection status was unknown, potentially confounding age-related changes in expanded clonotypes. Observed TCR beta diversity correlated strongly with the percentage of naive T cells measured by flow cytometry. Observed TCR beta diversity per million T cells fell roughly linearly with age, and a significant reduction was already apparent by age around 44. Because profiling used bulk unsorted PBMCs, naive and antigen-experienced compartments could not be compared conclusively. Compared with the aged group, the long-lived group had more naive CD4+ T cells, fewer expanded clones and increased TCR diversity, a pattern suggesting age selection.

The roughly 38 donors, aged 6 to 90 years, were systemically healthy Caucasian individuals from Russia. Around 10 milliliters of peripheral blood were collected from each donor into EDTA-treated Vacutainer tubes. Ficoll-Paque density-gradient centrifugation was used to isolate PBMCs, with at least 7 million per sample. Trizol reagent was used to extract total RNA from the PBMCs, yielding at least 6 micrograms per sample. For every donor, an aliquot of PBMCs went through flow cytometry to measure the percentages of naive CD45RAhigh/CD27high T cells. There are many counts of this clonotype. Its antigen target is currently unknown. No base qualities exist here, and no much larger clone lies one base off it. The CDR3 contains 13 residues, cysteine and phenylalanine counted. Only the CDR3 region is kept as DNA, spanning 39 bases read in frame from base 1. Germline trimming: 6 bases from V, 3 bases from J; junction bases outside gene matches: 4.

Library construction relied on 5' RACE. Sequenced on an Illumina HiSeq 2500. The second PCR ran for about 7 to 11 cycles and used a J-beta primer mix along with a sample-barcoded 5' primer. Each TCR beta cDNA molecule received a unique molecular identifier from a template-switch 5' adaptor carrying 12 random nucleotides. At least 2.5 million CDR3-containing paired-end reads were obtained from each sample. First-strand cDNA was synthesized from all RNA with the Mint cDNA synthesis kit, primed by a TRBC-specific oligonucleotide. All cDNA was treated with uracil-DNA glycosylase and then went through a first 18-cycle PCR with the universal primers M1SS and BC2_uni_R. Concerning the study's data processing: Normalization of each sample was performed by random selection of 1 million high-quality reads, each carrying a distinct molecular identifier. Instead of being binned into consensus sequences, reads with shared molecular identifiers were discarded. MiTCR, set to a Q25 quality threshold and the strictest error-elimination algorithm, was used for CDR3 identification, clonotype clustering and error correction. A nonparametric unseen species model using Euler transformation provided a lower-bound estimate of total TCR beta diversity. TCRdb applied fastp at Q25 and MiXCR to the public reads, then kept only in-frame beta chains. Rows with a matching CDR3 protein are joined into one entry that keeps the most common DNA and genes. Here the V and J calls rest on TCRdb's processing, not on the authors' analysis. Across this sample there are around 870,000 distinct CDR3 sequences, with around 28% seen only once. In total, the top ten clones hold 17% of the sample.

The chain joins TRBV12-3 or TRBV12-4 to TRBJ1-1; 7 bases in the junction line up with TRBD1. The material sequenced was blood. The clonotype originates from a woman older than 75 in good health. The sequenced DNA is TGTGCCAGCAGCAAGACAGGGTACACTGAAGCTTTCTTT. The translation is CASSKTGYTEAFF.